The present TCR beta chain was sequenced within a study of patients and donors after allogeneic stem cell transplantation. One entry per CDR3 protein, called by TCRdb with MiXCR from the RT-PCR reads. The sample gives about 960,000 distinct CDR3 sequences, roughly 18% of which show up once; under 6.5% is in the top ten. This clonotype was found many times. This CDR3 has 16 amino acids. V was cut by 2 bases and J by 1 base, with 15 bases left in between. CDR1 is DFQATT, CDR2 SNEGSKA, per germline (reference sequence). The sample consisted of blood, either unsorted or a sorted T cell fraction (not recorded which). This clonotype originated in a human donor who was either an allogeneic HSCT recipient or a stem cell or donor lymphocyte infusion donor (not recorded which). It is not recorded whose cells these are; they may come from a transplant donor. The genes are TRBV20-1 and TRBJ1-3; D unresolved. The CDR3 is CSARPRRWISGNTIYF. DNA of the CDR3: TGCAGTGCTAGACCCCGTCGTTGGATATCTGGAAACACCATATATTTT.